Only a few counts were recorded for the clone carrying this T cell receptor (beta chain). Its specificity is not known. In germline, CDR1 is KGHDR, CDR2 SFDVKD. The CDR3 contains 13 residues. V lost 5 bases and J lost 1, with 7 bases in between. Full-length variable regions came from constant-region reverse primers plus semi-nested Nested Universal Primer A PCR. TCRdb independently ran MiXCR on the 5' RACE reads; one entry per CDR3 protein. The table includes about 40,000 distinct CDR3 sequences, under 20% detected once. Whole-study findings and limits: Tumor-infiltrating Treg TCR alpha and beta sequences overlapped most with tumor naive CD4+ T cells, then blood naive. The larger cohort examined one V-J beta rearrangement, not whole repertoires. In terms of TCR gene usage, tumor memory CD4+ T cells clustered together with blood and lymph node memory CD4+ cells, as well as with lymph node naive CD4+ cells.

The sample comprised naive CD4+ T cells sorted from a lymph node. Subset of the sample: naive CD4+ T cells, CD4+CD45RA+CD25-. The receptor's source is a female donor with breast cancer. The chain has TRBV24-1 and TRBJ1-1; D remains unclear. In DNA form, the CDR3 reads TGTGCCACCAGTGTTGGAGGGAACACTGAAGCTTTCTTT. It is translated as CATSVGGNTEAFF.